Listed here are 2 T cell receptor beta chains from one sample, sequenced in a study of T cells in Graves' hyperthyroidism and ophthalmopathy. RNA transcripts provided the source from which TCR beta CDR3 regions were amplified. First-round RT-PCR of the TCR CDR3 relied on the HTBI primer set. TCRdb analysed the multiplex PCR reads with MiXCR anew, one entry per CDR3 protein. The sample has around 250,000 distinct CDR3 sequences, approximately 15% seen once; the top ten hold about 14%. The sample consisted of blood. All receptors derive from a woman aged 35 to 49 with Graves' hyperthyroidism that later progressed to Graves' ophthalmopathy.

This clonotype was seen ten or more times. This chain links TRBV6-1 with TRBJ2-7, with 7 bases identical to TRBD1. After removal of 5 bases from V and 2 bases from J, the junction contained 9 bases not matched to a gene. This CDR3 comprises 15 residues. Germline values: CDR1 MNHNS, CDR2 SASEGT. The CDR3 DNA sequence: TGTGCCAGCAGTCGAAGACAGGGCGACGCCTACGAGCAGTACTTC. Protein: CASSRRQGDAYEQYF.

This clonotype was found many times. The V and J genes are TRBV20-1 and TRBJ2-7, with 12 bases lining up with TRBD2. The CDR3 has 15 residues. Germline CDR1 DFQATT, CDR2 SNEGSKA (reference sequence). V was pared by 4 bases and J by 6 bases, with 10 bases of the junction left unmatched. CDR3 nucleotides: TGCAGTGCTACCTCGCTAGCGGGAGGGAAGGGCGAGCAGTACTTC. It encodes CSATSLAGGKGEQYF.